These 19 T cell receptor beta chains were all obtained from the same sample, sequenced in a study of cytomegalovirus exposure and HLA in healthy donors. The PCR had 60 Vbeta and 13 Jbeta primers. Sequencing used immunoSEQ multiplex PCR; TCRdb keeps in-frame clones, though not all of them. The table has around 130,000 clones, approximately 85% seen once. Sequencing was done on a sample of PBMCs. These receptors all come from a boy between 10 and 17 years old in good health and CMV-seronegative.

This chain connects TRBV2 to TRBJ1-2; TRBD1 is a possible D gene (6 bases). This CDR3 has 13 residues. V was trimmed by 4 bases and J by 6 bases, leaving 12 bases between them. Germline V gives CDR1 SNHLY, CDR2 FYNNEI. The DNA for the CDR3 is TGTGCCAGCAGTGTGACAGGCGTCCATGGCTACACCTTC. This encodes CASSVTGVHGYTF.

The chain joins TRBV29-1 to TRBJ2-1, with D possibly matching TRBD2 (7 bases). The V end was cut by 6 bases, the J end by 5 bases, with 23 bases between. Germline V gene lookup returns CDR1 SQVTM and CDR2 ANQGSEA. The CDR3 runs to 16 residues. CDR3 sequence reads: CSVLWGGAYNDNEQFF. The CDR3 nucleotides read TGCAGCGTCTTGTGGGGGGGGGCCTATAATGACAATGAGCAGTTCTTC.

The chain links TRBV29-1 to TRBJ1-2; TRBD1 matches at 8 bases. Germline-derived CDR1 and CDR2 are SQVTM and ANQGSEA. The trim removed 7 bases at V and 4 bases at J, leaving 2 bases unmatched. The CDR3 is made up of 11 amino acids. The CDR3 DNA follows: TGCAGCGCAACAGGGGGCTATGGCTACACCTTC. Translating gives CSATGGYGYTF. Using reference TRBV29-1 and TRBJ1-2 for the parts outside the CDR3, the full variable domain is SAVISQKPSRDICQRGTSLTIQCQVDSQVTMMFWYRQQPGQSLTLIATANQGSEATYESGFVIDKFPISRPNLTFSTLTVSNMSPEDSSIYLCSATGGYGYTFGSGTRLTVV.

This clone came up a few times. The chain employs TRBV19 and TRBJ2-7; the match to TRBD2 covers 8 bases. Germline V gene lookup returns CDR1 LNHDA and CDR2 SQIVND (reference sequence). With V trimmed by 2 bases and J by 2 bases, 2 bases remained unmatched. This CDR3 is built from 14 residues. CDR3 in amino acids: CASSITGGAYEQYF. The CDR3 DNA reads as TGTGCCAGTAGTATAACCGGGGGGGCCTACGAGCAGTACTTC.

The CDR3 DNA is TGTGCCAGCAGCCCGGGACAGGGGTGGCACGAGCAGTACTTC. Translating it yields CASSPGQGWHEQYF. The genes are TRBV7-2 and TRBJ2-7, with 10 positions matching TRBD1. The CDR3 extends over 14 amino acids. Germline lookup yields CDR1 SGHTA and CDR2 FQGNSA. V lost 5 bases and J lost 5; bases outside the gene matches: 6.

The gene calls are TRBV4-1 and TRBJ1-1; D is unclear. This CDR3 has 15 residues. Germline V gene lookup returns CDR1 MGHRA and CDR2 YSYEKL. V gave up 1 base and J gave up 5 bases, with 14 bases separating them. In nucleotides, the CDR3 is TGCGCCAGCAGCCAAGTCGACACCCGGGGAACTGAAGCTTTCTTT. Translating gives CASSQVDTRGTEAFF.

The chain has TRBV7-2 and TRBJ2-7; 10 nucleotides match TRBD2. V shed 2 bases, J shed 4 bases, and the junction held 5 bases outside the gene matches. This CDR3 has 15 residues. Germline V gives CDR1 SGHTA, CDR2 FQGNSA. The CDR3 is CASSLLASGRYEQYF. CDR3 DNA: TGTGCCAGCAGCTTATTGGCTAGCGGGAGATACGAGCAGTACTTC.

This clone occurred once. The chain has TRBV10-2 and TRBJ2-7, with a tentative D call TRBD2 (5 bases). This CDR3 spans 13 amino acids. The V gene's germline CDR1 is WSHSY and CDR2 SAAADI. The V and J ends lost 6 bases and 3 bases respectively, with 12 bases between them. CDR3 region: CASSGVTVYEQYF. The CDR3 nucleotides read TGCGCCAGCAGCGGGGTGACGGTCTACGAGCAGTACTTC.

CDR3 amino acids: CASSKVTGKGYEQYF. The CDR3 DNA follows: TGTGCCAGCAGCAAAGTTACAGGGAAGGGCTACGAGCAGTACTTC. The chain combines TRBV21-1 with TRBJ2-7; the table's D gene call, TRBD1, was not cross checked with the DNA. TRBV21-1 is annotated as a pseudogene. The CDR3 is 15 residues long.

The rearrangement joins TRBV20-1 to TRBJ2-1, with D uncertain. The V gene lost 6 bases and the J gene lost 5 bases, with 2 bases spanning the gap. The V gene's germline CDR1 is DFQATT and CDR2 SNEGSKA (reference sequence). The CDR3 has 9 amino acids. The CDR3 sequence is CSANNEQFF. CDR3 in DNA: TGCAGTGCCAACAATGAGCAGTTCTTC.

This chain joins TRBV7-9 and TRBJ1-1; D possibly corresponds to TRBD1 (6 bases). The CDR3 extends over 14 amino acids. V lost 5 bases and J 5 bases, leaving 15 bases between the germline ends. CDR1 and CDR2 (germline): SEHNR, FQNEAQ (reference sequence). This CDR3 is CASSLGGGRTEAFF. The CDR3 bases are TGTGCCAGCAGCCTAGGGGGAGGGCGGACTGAAGCTTTCTTT.

The CDR3 spells CASSPGTSEDTQYF. CDR3 nucleotides: TGCGCCAGCAGCCCCGGGACTAGCGAAGATACGCAGTATTTT. The chain couples TRBV5-1 to TRBJ2-3; TRBD2 matches 10 bases. V lost 4 bases, J lost 5 bases, and 4 bases stayed unmatched. CDR1 and CDR2 from the germline V gene are SGHRS and YFSETQ. The CDR3 is made up of 14 amino acids.

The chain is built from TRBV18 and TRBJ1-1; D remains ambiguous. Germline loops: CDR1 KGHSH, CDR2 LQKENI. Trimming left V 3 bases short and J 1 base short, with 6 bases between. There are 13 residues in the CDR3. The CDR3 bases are TGTGCCAGCTCACCCGCCGGGAACACTGAAGCTTTCTTT. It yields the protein CASSPAGNTEAFF.

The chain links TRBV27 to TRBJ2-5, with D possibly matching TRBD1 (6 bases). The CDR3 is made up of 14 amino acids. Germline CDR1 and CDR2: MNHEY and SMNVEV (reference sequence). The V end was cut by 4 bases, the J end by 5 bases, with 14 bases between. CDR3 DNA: TGTGCCAGCAGTTCCCGACAGGTCCGGGAGACCCAGTACTTC. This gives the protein CASSSRQVRETQYF.

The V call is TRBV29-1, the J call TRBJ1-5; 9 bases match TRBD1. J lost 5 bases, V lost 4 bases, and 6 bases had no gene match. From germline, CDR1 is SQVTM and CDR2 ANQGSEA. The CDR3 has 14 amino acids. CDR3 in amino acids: CSVVETGGHQPQHF. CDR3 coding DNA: TGCAGCGTTGTCGAGACAGGGGGGCATCAGCCCCAGCATTTT. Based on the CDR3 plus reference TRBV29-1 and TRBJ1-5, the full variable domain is SAVISQKPSRDICQRGTSLTIQCQVDSQVTMMFWYRQQPGQSLTLIATANQGSEATYESGFVIDKFPISRPNLTFSTLTVSNMSPEDSSIYLCSVVETGGHQPQHFGDGTRLSIL.

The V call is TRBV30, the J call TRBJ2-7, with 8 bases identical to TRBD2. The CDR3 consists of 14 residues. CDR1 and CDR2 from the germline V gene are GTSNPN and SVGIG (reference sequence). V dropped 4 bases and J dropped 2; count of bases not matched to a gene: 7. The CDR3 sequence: CAWTLTSGPYEQYF. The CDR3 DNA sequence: TGTGCCTGGACACTAACTAGCGGACCCTACGAGCAGTACTTC.

The CDR3 bases are TGCGCCAGCAGCCAAGAAGCAACAGGGGGCCTTGGAGGCACTGAAGCTTTCTTT. Encoded protein: CASSQEATGGLGGTEAFF. J is TRBJ1-1 and V is TRBV4-1, with 9 bases that match TRBD1. Germline loops: CDR1 MGHRA, CDR2 YSYEKL. Trimming at V came to 0 bases and at J to 4 bases, leaving 12 bases not matched to a gene. CDR3 length equals 18 residues.

The CDR3 coding sequence is TGTGCCAGCAACACGGGGGGGGCGGGTACGCAGTATTTT. This sequence encodes CASNTGGAGTQYF. The chain is built from TRBV5-5 and TRBJ2-3, with 8 positions matching TRBD2. Per germline, CDR1 SGHKS and CDR2 YYEKEE (reference sequence). The CDR3 runs to 13 residues. The V segment lost 6 bases and the J segment 8 bases; nucleotides outside the gene matches: 8. Supplemented by reference TRBV5-5 and TRBJ2-3, the full variable domain reads DAGVTQSPTHLIKTRGQQVTLRCSPISGHKSVSWYQQVLGQGPQFIFQYYEKEERGRGNFPDRFSARQFPNYSSELNVNALLLGDSALYLCASNTGGAGTQYFGPGTRLTVL.

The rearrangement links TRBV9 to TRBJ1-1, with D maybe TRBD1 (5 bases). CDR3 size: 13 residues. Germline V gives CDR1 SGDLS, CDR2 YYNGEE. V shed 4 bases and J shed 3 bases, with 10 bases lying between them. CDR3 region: CASSPGYDTEAFF. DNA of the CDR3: TGTGCCAGCAGCCCAGGGTACGACACTGAAGCTTTCTTT. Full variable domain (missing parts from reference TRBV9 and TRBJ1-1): DSGVTQTPKHLITATGQRVTLRCSPRSGDLSVYWYQQSLDQGLQFLIQYYNGEERAKGNILERFSAQQFPDLHSELNLSSLELGDSALYFCASSPGYDTEAFFGQGTRLTVV.